This T cell receptor beta chain comes out of a study of T cell responses to AZD1222 COVID-19 vaccine. Whole-study results and caveats: The span of vaccine-associated CD4 TCRs extended across spike, with dominance at 160-218 and 743-854. Unmutated variant regions reportedly attract nearly half of all spike-specific TCRs. Only after the peak T cell response were repertoires sampled.

CDR1 LGHDT and CDR2 YNNKEL come from the germline V gene (reference sequence). The CDR3 is made up of 15 amino acids. The V and J ends lost 4 bases and 5 bases, in that order; junction bases with no gene match: 9. About this clone: Its antigen is unknown.

The protocol was immunoSEQ multiplex PCR, while the TCRdb copy is restricted to in-frame clones and leaves out a portion. This sample yields 77,000 or so clones, of which less than 95% are seen a single time; less than 35% belongs to the top ten. The sample consisted of peripheral blood, taken 28 days after the second AZD1222 dose. This receptor was obtained from an adult who received the AZD1222 COVID-19 vaccine. This chain joins TRBV3-1 (or the pseudogene TRBV3-2) and TRBJ2-5, with 8 positions matching TRBD1. The CDR3 nucleotides read TGTGCCAGCAGCCTTCCACAGGGGGTATGGGAGACCCAGTACTTC. This sequence encodes CASSLPQGVWETQYF.